This T cell receptor beta chain was observed in a study of vaccination and CD4 T cells after COVID-19. Study overall: Each post-COVID sample was drawn after diagnosis, and the median interval was approximately 92 days (range 35 to 161). Post-vaccine sample collection happened at a median of approximately 77 days after dose two, ranging 14 to 241.

The CDR3 runs 12 residues. The germline gives CDR1 SGHTA, CDR2 FQGNSA. Treatment described: approximately nine-day PBMC culture with coronavirus spike peptide pools or control peptides (ViraFEST assay). At the Johns Hopkins FTIC core, DNA taken from cultured CD4+ T cells was sequenced by way of the Oncomine TCR Beta short-read assay. TCRdb reprocessed the PCR reads via MiXCR and lists one record per CDR3 protein. The sample records about 10,000 distinct CDR3 sequences, about 60% being singletons. Note on this clonotype: Its antigen is still unknown. The junction departs from germline at one end; a sequencing error may be responsible.

The sequenced sample was CD4+ T cells from blood, cultured in vitro. The J gene is TRBJ1-2, the V gene TRBV7-2; a weak D match, TRBD1 (6 bases). The source of this sequence is a human donor who had recovered from COVID-19. CDR3 protein: CASSLDDRLLYF. DNA for the CDR3: TGTGCCAGCAGCTTAGACGACAGGCTGCTATACTTC.